The following is a T cell receptor beta chain sequence with its context. The antigen remains unidentified. The germline V gene encodes CDR1 MDHEN and CDR2 SYDVKM. There are 14 residues in the CDR3. Trimming took 1 base from V and 3 from J, leaving 9 bases between them. These data come from a study of STAT5B mutations in CD4+ large granular lymphocyte leukemia. Study findings and constraints: No patients shared main leukemic clonotypes, though around 25% appeared at low frequency elsewhere. Top patient clones used TRBV06 genes more often: 8/27 versus 2/35 in controls. Patient CD4-sorted repertoires stayed more clonal than healthy ones after leukemic-clone removal.

Buffy coats from healthy blood donors served as controls. Libraries were prepared by immunoSEQ multiplex PCR; TCRdb keeps only in-frame clonotypes and omits some of them. The sample has around 48,000 clones, 60% to 75% seen once. The sequence came from a human donor in good health. The sequenced sample consisted of CD4+ T cells from blood buffy coats. V and J are TRBV28 and TRBJ1-1; D gene unclear. The CDR3 sequence is CASSLYGGYTEAFF. The CDR3 nucleotides read TGTGCCAGCAGTTTATACGGAGGGTACACTGAAGCTTTCTTT. Full variable domain (rest looked up from reference TRBV28 and TRBJ1-1): DVKVTQSSRYLVKRTGEKVFLECVQDMDHENMFWYRQDPGLGLRLIYFSYDVKMKEKGDIPEGYSVSREKKERFSLILESASTNQTSMYLCASSLYGGYTEAFFGQGTRLTVV.